The text below deals with one T cell receptor beta chain. The authors' processing: Reference gene primer amplification gave nucleated cell count estimates. Data came from immunoSEQ multiplex PCR; TCRdb stores just in-frame clones and leaves some out. V, J and clone size are those of that table, while D and trimming were read from the DNA. The data contain roughly 250,000 clones, approximately 91% of them seen just once; the ten biggest clones take up 0.95% to 1.5%. This specimen belongs to a study of blood T cell repertoires in COVID-19. The overall study: The United States, Italy and Spain were the sources of the acute and convalescent COVID-19 samples. In each case, the material was cDNA or gDNA derived from T cells, B-cell-depleted T cells, or PBMCs.

Deletions cut 2 bases from V and 0 bases from J, with 11 bases between. There are 15 residues in the CDR3. Germline-derived CDR1 and CDR2 are SGHAT and FQNNGV. V is TRBV11-2 and J is TRBJ2-7, with a possible D match to TRBD1 (6 bases). The clonotype originates from a human donor in a cohort exposed to, infected with or recovered from COVID-19 (not recorded which). The donor label of this sample is uncertain. Input material: PBMCs or T cells enriched from blood (not recorded which). CDR3 coding DNA: TGTGCCAGCAGCTTATTGGAGGACAGCTCCTACGAGCAGTACTTC. This sequence encodes CASSLLEDSSYEQYF.